This T cell receptor beta chain was documented in a study of T-cell reconstitution after alpha-beta-depleted transplantation in children. Library preparation (for TCRbeta) was performed with unique molecular identifiers. MiXCR, run by TCRdb on the PCR reads, gives a single entry per CDR3 protein. This table holds over 550,000 distinct CDR3 sequences, about 10% found once. CDR1 and CDR2 from the germline V gene are SNHLY and FYNNEI. Trimming took 7 bases from V and 5 from J; bases not matched to a gene: 6. This CDR3 has 13 amino acids. The chain recombines TRBV2 with TRBJ2-7, with 9 bases identical to TRBD1. This receptor was taken from a human donor who donated a stem cell graft to a child with acute myeloid leukemia. This specimen was PBMCs from the stem cell graft donor, taken from the stem cell graft. The CDR3 nucleotides read TGTGCCAGCATGGGGGACAGGGCTCACGAGCAGTACTTC. Translation: CASMGDRAHEQYF.